This is a list of T cell receptor beta chains from one sample in a study of identical twins. Using its own MiXCR run on the 5' RACE reads, TCRdb lists one record per CDR3 protein. This table holds about 890,000 distinct CDR3 sequences, about 12% found once. The same data also contributed to another study, on yellow fever vaccine responses in identical twins.

Sequencing was carried out using PBMCs. These receptors originate from a woman younger than 30 in good health. Each CDR3 is given with its conserved first and last residue. A D gene is named only where the DNA matches it firmly. Only part of the rows carry a size: once, few, many, or a class if the clone is expanded.

abundance,d_gene,j_gene,v_gene,CDR3aa,CDR3nt
NA,TRBD1,TRBJ1-6,TRBV4-2,CASSQWTGGNSPLHF,TGTGCCAGCAGCCAATGGACAGGGGGAAATTCACCCCTCCACTTT
few,NA,TRBJ2-1,TRBV3-1,CASSQVGTRAYNEQFF,TGTGCCAGCAGCCAAGTCGGAACAAGGGCATACAATGAGCAGTTCTTC
NA,NA,TRBJ1-1,TRBV14,CASSPITGVSDPAFF,TGTGCCAGCAGCCCCATTACGGGGGTCAGCGACCCAGCTTTCTTT
NA,NA,TRBJ2-2,TRBV6-2/TRBV6-3,CASRYMTGRGGELFF,TGTGCCAGCAGATACATGACGGGGCGTGGCGGGGAGCTGTTTTTT
few,NA,TRBJ2-7,TRBV19,CASRDSFSYEQYF,TGTGCCAGTAGGGACAGTTTTTCCTACGAGCAGTACTTC
many,NA,TRBJ2-6,TRBV5-1,CASTGDSISGANVLTF,TGCGCCAGCACTGGGGACTCAATCTCTGGGGCCAACGTCCTGACTTTC
few,NA,TRBJ1-1,TRBV20-1,CSARSWGNTEAFF,TGCAGTGCTAGAAGTTGGGGGAACACTGAAGCTTTCTTT
few,NA,TRBJ2-7,TRBV3-1,CASSQVYGIPGIYEQYF,TGTGCCAGCAGCCAAGTCTACGGAATACCAGGGATCTACGAGCAGTACTTC
NA,NA,TRBJ1-3,TRBV7-9,CASHWGRPSGNTIYF,TGTGCCAGCCACTGGGGGCGACCCTCTGGAAACACCATATATTTT
NA,TRBD1,TRBJ2-7,TRBV14,CASSRAQGAYEQYF,TGTGCCAGCAGCCGGGCGCAGGGGGCGTACGAGCAGTACTTC
few,TRBD2,TRBJ2-1,TRBV3-1,CASTRLAGGSEQFF,TGTGCCAGCACCCGACTAGCGGGAGGGAGTGAGCAGTTCTTC
few,TRBD2,TRBJ2-1,TRBV15,CATGFAGDNEQFF,TGTGCCACGGGATTTGCGGGAGATAATGAGCAGTTCTTC
few,TRBD1,TRBJ1-2,TRBV20-1,CSAGGQGAEYGYTF,TGCAGTGCTGGAGGACAGGGGGCGGAGTATGGCTACACCTTC
few,NA,TRBJ2-2,TRBV20-1,CSAIPRETGELFF,TGCAGTGCGATCCCCCGGGAGACCGGGGAGCTGTTTTTT
NA,NA,TRBJ2-1,TRBV2,CASSEPPSGVNEQFF,TGTGCCAGCAGTGAACCCCCATCCGGGGTCAATGAGCAGTTCTTC
NA,TRBD1,TRBJ2-2,TRBV12-3/TRBV12-4,CASRLDRGSGELFF,TGTGCCAGCAGGCTAGACAGGGGAAGCGGGGAGCTGTTTTTT
few,TRBD1,TRBJ2-7,TRBV29-1,CSASDRVAEQYF,TGCAGCGCCAGCGACAGGGTAGCCGAGCAGTACTTC
NA,NA,TRBJ2-5,TRBV6-5,CASSYGKDWETQYF,TGTGCCAGCAGTTACGGGAAGGACTGGGAGACCCAGTACTTC
NA,NA,TRBJ2-1,TRBV12-3/TRBV12-4,CASSPGSPLGDEQFF,TGTGCCAGCAGCCCTGGGTCCCCCTTAGGCGATGAGCAGTTCTTC
many,TRBD2,TRBJ2-5,TRBV20-1,CSARDPRTSVQETQYF,TGCAGTGCTAGAGATCCTCGGACTAGCGTACAAGAGACCCAGTACTTC
few,NA,TRBJ1-1,TRBV15,CATSRDESPEAFF,TGTGCCACCAGCAGAGATGAATCTCCTGAAGCTTTCTTT
many,NA,TRBJ1-1,TRBV12-3/TRBV12-4,CASSFSQKGSTEAFF,TGTGCCAGCAGTTTTTCCCAGAAGGGTAGCACTGAAGCTTTCTTT
NA,NA,TRBJ2-6,TRBV9,CASSYQGRAGANVLTF,TGTGCCAGCAGCTATCAGGGGAGGGCTGGGGCCAACGTCCTGACTTTC
NA,NA,TRBJ1-1,TRBV9,CASSVDTGNTEAFF,TGTGCCAGCAGCGTAGATACCGGGAACACTGAAGCTTTCTTT
few,TRBD1,TRBJ1-2,TRBV27,CASSATGAFYGYTF,TGTGCCAGCAGTGCGACAGGGGCTTTCTATGGCTACACCTTC
few,TRBD2,TRBJ2-3,TRBV18,CASSPSGGVFADTQYF,TGTGCCAGCTCACCATCGGGAGGGGTCTTCGCAGATACGCAGTATTTT
NA,NA,TRBJ1-5,TRBV20-1,CSARLWSNQPQHF,TGCAGTGCTAGGCTGTGGTCCAATCAGCCCCAGCATTTT
few,TRBD2,TRBJ2-3,TRBV14,CASSQEGTSSDTQYF,TGTGCCAGCAGCCAAGAGGGGACTAGTTCAGATACGCAGTATTTT
NA,NA,TRBJ1-1,TRBV6-2/TRBV6-3,CASSYVIRGLDTEAFF,TGTGCCAGCAGTTACGTTATTCGGGGGCTTGACACTGAAGCTTTCTTT
few,TRBD2,TRBJ2-1,TRBV6-5,CASSYSGLAGDLYEQFF,TGTGCCAGCAGTTACTCCGGACTAGCGGGAGATCTGTATGAGCAGTTCTTC
NA,NA,TRBJ2-7,TRBV12-3/TRBV12-4,CASSAQGKPHEQYF,TGTGCCAGCAGTGCCCAGGGGAAACCACACGAGCAGTACTTC
many,NA,TRBJ2-4,TRBV5-1,CASSTLQEAIQYF,TGCGCCAGCAGCACCCTACAGGAGGCCATTCAGTACTTC
few,TRBD1,TRBJ1-5,TRBV24-1,CATSDTGTGGRPQHF,TGTGCCACCAGTGATACCGGGACAGGGGGTCGGCCCCAGCATTTT
few,NA,TRBJ2-7,TRBV24-1,CATSDPSDSYEQYF,TGTGCCACCAGTGATCCTAGCGACAGCTACGAGCAGTACTTC
few,TRBD2,TRBJ2-3,TRBV4-1,CASSPKGPSGSGTDTQYF,TGCGCCAGCAGCCCCAAGGGGCCTAGCGGGAGCGGGACAGATACGCAGTATTTT
few,NA,TRBJ2-3,TRBV12-3/TRBV12-4,CASSFTRSQRADTQYF,TGTGCCAGCAGTTTTACGCGGTCACAAAGGGCAGATACGCAGTATTTT
few,NA,TRBJ1-3,TRBV5-1,CASSLASGSGNTIYF,TGCGCCAGCAGCTTGGCCAGCGGCTCTGGAAACACCATATATTTT
NA,NA,TRBJ2-2,TRBV28,CASSAGSANTGELFF,TGTGCCAGCAGCGCCGGGTCCGCGAACACCGGGGAGCTGTTTTTT
NA,TRBD1,TRBJ1-1,TRBV24-1,CATSDPTGAWGTEAFF,TGTGCCACCAGTGATCCGACAGGGGCCTGGGGCACTGAAGCTTTCTTT
few,NA,TRBJ2-2,TRBV7-9,CASSPRRRNGELFF,TGTGCCAGCAGCCCAAGGCGGAGGAACGGGGAGCTGTTTTTT
few,NA,TRBJ2-5,TRBV7-6,CASSLDKKETQYF,TGTGCCAGCAGCTTAGACAAGAAAGAGACCCAGTACTTC
many,NA,TRBJ2-3,TRBV15,CATRTPGPTDTQYF,TGTGCCACCAGAACCCCCGGACCCACAGATACGCAGTATTTT
NA,NA,TRBJ2-2,TRBV7-8,CASSPAGASNTGELFF,TGTGCCAGCAGCCCCGCCGGGGCGTCGAACACCGGGGAGCTGTTTTTT
few,NA,TRBJ1-2,TRBV24-1,CATSDSWTEWSHGYTF,TGTGCCACCAGTGATTCGTGGACAGAATGGTCGCATGGCTACACCTTC
few,NA,TRBJ2-2,TRBV28,CASSLGGAPPTGELFF,TGTGCCAGCAGTCTCGGAGGGGCGCCCCCCACCGGGGAGCTGTTTTTT
few,NA,TRBJ2-1,TRBV3-1,CASSQAGGKNNEQFF,TGTGCCAGCAGCCAAGCGGGGGGCAAGAACAATGAGCAGTTCTTC
few,NA,TRBJ1-1,TRBV3-1,CASKEVGTEAFF,TGTGCCAGCAAGGAGGTGGGCACTGAAGCTTTCTTT
few,TRBD1,TRBJ2-4,TRBV12-3/TRBV12-4,CASSSRGIRGKNIQYF,TGTGCCAGCAGTAGCAGGGGGATTCGTGGCAAAAACATTCAGTACTTC
few,TRBD2,TRBJ2-3,TRBV20-1,CSALRTSGRTDTQYF,TGCAGTGCACTTCGGACTAGCGGTCGCACAGATACGCAGTATTTT
NA,TRBD2,TRBJ2-7,TRBV20-1,CSAKAPGRASYEKHEQYF,TGCAGTGCAAAGGCCCCCGGGAGGGCTTCGTATGAAAAACACGAGCAGTACTTC
NA,TRBD1,TRBJ2-4,TRBV6-2/TRBV6-3,CASSYSTGVAKNIQYF,TGTGCCAGCAGTTACTCTACAGGGGTAGCCAAAAACATTCAGTACTTC